Listed below are T cell receptor beta chains from one sample, sequenced in a study of early T cells in non-severe SARS-CoV-2 infection. TCRdb itself ran the 5' RACE reads through MiXCR, one entry per CDR3 protein. The sample lists some 66,000 distinct CDR3 sequences; around 9% were seen once. The sample was whole blood. The source of these receptors is an adult who was a healthcare worker with PCR-confirmed SARS-CoV-2 infection or an uninfected control (not recorded which). Both conserved end residues are part of each CDR3. The D gene is left open where the match is weak. Where a row states a size, it is once, few, many or the class of an expanded clone; other rows omit it.

>TRBV29-1|NA|NA|TRBJ1-3
CSVKIPPNGNTIYF
TGCAGCGTTAAAATACCCCCAAATGGAAACACCATATATTTT
>TRBV6-2/TRBV6-3|TRBD1|many|TRBJ1-1
CASTLLRTGNTEAFF
TGTGCCAGCACCCTTCTCCGGACAGGGAACACTGAAGCTTTCTTT
>TRBV12-3/TRBV12-4|TRBD1|many|TRBJ1-5
CASSLTRDRAPQHF
TGTGCCAGCAGTTTAACCCGGGACAGGGCGCCCCAGCATTTT
>TRBV29-1|TRBD1|many|TRBJ1-4
CSVTGSGEKLFF
TGCAGCGTGACAGGGTCGGGTGAAAAACTGTTTTTT
>TRBV19|TRBD2|many|TRBJ2-7
CASSGRTSGLSYEQYF
TGTGCCAGTAGTGGCAGAACTAGCGGGCTTTCCTACGAGCAGTACTTC
>TRBV20-1|NA|few|TRBJ1-5
CSARAAGKQPQHF
TGCAGTGCTAGGGCTGCTGGGAAGCAGCCCCAGCATTTT
>TRBV5-1|NA|NA|TRBJ2-4
CASSLGSLGKNIQYF
TGCGCCAGCAGCTTGGGTAGCTTGGGGAAAAACATTCAGTACTTC
>TRBV7-2|TRBD2|NA|TRBJ2-6
CASSHGLAGVSGANVLTF
TGTGCCAGCAGCCATGGACTAGCGGGAGTATCTGGGGCCAACGTCCTGACTTTC
>TRBV3-1|TRBD2|few|TRBJ2-2
CASSQGLGELFF
TGTGCCAGCAGCCAGGGACTAGGGGAGCTGTTTTTT
>TRBV6-6|TRBD2|NA|TRBJ2-7
CASSTIRRPGLYEQYF
TGTGCCAGCAGTACAATACGCAGACCGGGACTATACGAGCAGTACTTC
>TRBV30|NA|NA|TRBJ2-1
CAWSLTTRSSYNEQFF
TGTGCCTGGAGTCTTACTACACGCAGCTCCTACAATGAGCAGTTCTTC
>TRBV3-1|NA|few|TRBJ1-5
CASGSQSYSNQPQHF
TGTGCCAGCGGCTCTCAGAGTTATAGCAATCAGCCCCAGCATTTT
>TRBV27|NA|NA|TRBJ1-1
CASRPTGGGTEAFF
TGTGCCAGCAGGCCGACAGGTGGGGGGACTGAAGCTTTCTTT
>TRBV10-3|NA|many|TRBJ2-2
CAISEALAGTGELFF
TGTGCCATCAGTGAGGCTTTAGCCGGCACCGGGGAGCTGTTTTTT
>TRBV25-1|NA|many|TRBJ2-2
CASSSMAGELFF
TGTGCCAGCAGTTCCATGGCGGGGGAGCTGTTTTTT
>TRBV4-3|NA|NA|TRBJ2-7
CASSHMTGGNYEQYF
TGCGCCAGCAGCCACATGACCGGGGGAAACTACGAGCAGTACTTC
>TRBV6-2/TRBV6-3|NA|few|TRBJ1-1
CASAGDSNTEAFF
TGTGCCAGTGCAGGGGACTCGAACACTGAAGCTTTCTTT
>TRBV12-3/TRBV12-4|TRBD2|many|TRBJ2-1
CASSPGTSGRRYNEQFF
TGTGCCAGCAGCCCCGGGACTAGCGGGAGGCGGTACAATGAGCAGTTCTTC
>TRBV20-1|NA|NA|TRBJ2-2
CSATSEPNTGELFF
TGCAGTGCTACTAGTGAGCCGAACACCGGGGAGCTGTTTTTT
>TRBV7-2|NA|few|TRBJ1-5
CASSVQPFSNQPQHF
TGTGCCAGCAGCGTCCAGCCCTTCAGCAATCAGCCCCAGCATTTT
>TRBV29-1|TRBD2|many|TRBJ2-1
CSQREGGLYNEQFF
TGCAGCCAAAGGGAGGGAGGACTCTACAATGAGCAGTTCTTC
>TRBV18|NA|NA|TRBJ2-3
CASSPMTWDTQYF
TGTGCCAGCTCACCAATGACCTGGGATACGCAGTATTTT
>TRBV6-2/TRBV6-3|TRBD1|NA|TRBJ1-1
CATRGQGNTEAFF
TGTGCCACCAGGGGACAGGGGAACACTGAAGCTTTCTTT
>TRBV29-1|NA|many|TRBJ1-1
CSCEGERGEAFF
TGCAGCTGCGAGGGGGAAAGGGGTGAAGCTTTCTTT
>TRBV20-1|NA|NA|TRBJ1-1
CRAPGSLSMNTEAFF
TGCAGAGCCCCGGGCAGCCTTTCTATGAACACTGAAGCTTTCTTT
>TRBV7-9|TRBD2|many|TRBJ2-1
CASSSSGISYNEQFF
TGTGCCAGCAGCTCTAGCGGAATCTCCTACAATGAGCAGTTCTTC
>TRBV6-2/TRBV6-3|NA|NA|TRBJ2-1
CASIPGALSSYNEQFF
TGTGCCAGCATCCCGGGGGCCTTGAGCTCCTACAATGAGCAGTTCTTC
>TRBV5-4|NA|few|TRBJ1-4
CASSFGQGGKKLFF
TGTGCCAGCAGCTTTGGCCAGGGAGGGAAAAAACTGTTTTTT
>TRBV3-1|NA|many|TRBJ1-2
CASSAGANYGYTF
TGTGCCAGCTCGGCCGGAGCTAACTATGGCTACACCTTC
>TRBV28|NA|NA|TRBJ2-6
CASSPPGSGANVLTF
TGTGCCAGCAGCCCCCCAGGGTCTGGGGCCAACGTCCTGACTTTC
>TRBV11-2|TRBD1|NA|TRBJ1-1
CASSRRDSDTEAFF
TGTGCCAGCAGCCGCCGGGACAGCGACACTGAAGCTTTCTTT